The rows below give T cell receptor beta chains drawn from one sample of a study of blood T cells in healthy people across ages. Each CDR3 protein is one row after TCRdb ran MiXCR on the 5' RACE reads. This table holds more than 600,000 distinct CDR3 sequences, 20% to 30% found once. This same sample was also taken into another study, of T cells of mothers and their children.

Specimen: blood. These receptors were collected from a boy aged 10-17 years in good health. Each CDR3 is given with its conserved first and last residue. A D gene is named only where the DNA matches it firmly. The size entry is marked missing in some rows and otherwise reads once, few, many or a size class.

V	size	J	D	DNA	CDR3
TRBV20-1	-	TRBJ2-4	TRBD2	TGCAGTGTGAATCTAGCGGGAGATACCTTAGCCAAAAACATTCAGTACTTC	CSVNLAGDTLAKNIQYF
TRBV7-9	few	TRBJ1-5	-	TGTGCCAGCAGCTTAGACAGTTTCAATCAGCCCCAGCATTTT	CASSLDSFNQPQHF
TRBV10-3	few	TRBJ2-5	-	TGTGCCATCAGTGAACGTTTATCCGGGGGCTTGGAGACCCAGTACTTC	CAISERLSGGLETQYF
TRBV6-2/TRBV6-3	-	TRBJ1-5	-	TGTGCCAGCGGTTCTTCAGAGGTAATTAGTCAGCCCCAGCATTTT	CASGSSEVISQPQHF
TRBV9	few	TRBJ2-5	-	TGTGCCAGCAGCGTAGGTACTGGACAGACGCAAGAGACCCAGTACTTC	CASSVGTGQTQETQYF
TRBV2	few	TRBJ2-2	TRBD1	TGTGCCAGCAAGGGACAGACGGTCGGGGAGCTGTTTTTT	CASKGQTVGELFF
TRBV29-1	once	TRBJ2-1	-	TGCAGCGTTGAGGCTTTCGGTAATGAGCAGTTCTTC	CSVEAFGNEQFF
TRBV2	few	TRBJ2-3	TRBD2	TGTGCCAGCAGTGAGCTAGCGGGGTACCGCGATACGCAGTATTTT	CASSELAGYRDTQYF
TRBV20-1	-	TRBJ2-7	-	TGCAGTGCTAGGACCCCTAACTACGAGCAGTACTTC	CSARTPNYEQYF
TRBV10-3	many	TRBJ2-5	-	TGTGCCATCAGATCCGATATTCAAGAGACCCAGTACTTC	CAIRSDIQETQYF
TRBV25-1	-	TRBJ2-1	-	TGTGCCAGCAGTGAATCCTCGATCAATGAGCAGTTCTTC	CASSESSINEQFF
TRBV7-9	-	TRBJ1-1	-	TGTGCCAGCCGCCCCGCAGGGGAGCAGCCGAACACTGAAGCTTTCTTT	CASRPAGEQPNTEAFF
TRBV3-1	-	TRBJ1-1	TRBD1	TGTGCCAGCAGCCACGGGACAGGGGGCTTTGCTTTCTTT	CASSHGTGGFAFF
TRBV20-1	-	TRBJ2-5	-	TGCAGTGCTAGAGATCAAGGCTCGGAGACCCAGTACTTC	CSARDQGSETQYF
TRBV5-1	-	TRBJ2-7	-	TGCGCCAGCAGCCCACGTAGCGTCGGCGAGCAGTACTTC	CASSPRSVGEQYF
TRBV20-1	-	TRBJ1-2	-	TGCAGTGCTAGAGGAATAGGGAACTATGGCTACACCTTC	CSARGIGNYGYTF
TRBV29-1	-	TRBJ2-1	-	TGCAGCGTTGACCCCTACAATGAGCAGTTCTTC	CSVDPYNEQFF
TRBV7-9	-	TRBJ1-2	TRBD1	TGTGCCAGCCGACGGACCTACAGGGGGGCTGCTGGCTACACCTTC	CASRRTYRGAAGYTF
TRBV12-3/TRBV12-4	few	TRBJ2-3	-	TGTGCCAGCAGCCTCGGACTGTTTAACACAGATACGCAGTATTTT	CASSLGLFNTDTQYF
TRBV4-1	-	TRBJ2-1	-	TGCGCCAGCAGCCAAGAGCCTAGGCCCTACAATGAGCAGTTCTTC	CASSQEPRPYNEQFF
TRBV2	-	TRBJ1-4	-	TGTGCCAGCAGCGACAGTGGGAACGGTAATGAAAAACTGTTTTTT	CASSDSGNGNEKLFF
TRBV20-1	-	TRBJ2-1	TRBD2	TGCAGTGCTAGAGATCTCTCTAGCGGGAGTTTTAATGAGCAGTTCTTC	CSARDLSSGSFNEQFF
TRBV29-1	-	TRBJ2-5	-	TGCAGCGTTGAGGACTTCCAAGAGACCCAGTACTTC	CSVEDFQETQYF
TRBV7-9	-	TRBJ1-6	-	TGTGCCAGCACAACAGAAATTCAAGCCCTCCACTTT	CASTTEIQALHF
TRBV28	-	TRBJ2-7	-	TGTGCCAGCAGTTTATGGGGGGTCTCCTATTCCTACGAGCAGTACTTC	CASSLWGVSYSYEQYF
TRBV27	-	TRBJ2-7	-	TGTGCCAGCAGTTCTCGGAGGGGGAGCGAGCAGTACTTC	CASSSRRGSEQYF
TRBV5-1	-	TRBJ2-5	TRBD2	TGCGCCAGCAGCTGGACTGGGCTAGCGGCTCAAGAGACCCAGTACTTC	CASSWTGLAAQETQYF
TRBV12-3/TRBV12-4	-	TRBJ1-5	-	TGTGCCAGCAGTTCACAGAGTAATCAGCCCCAGCATTTT	CASSSQSNQPQHF
TRBV9	few	TRBJ1-1	TRBD1	TGTGCCAGCAGCGTAGCTGGACAGGGTGACACTGAAGCTTTCTTT	CASSVAGQGDTEAFF
TRBV6-2/TRBV6-3	few	TRBJ2-5	-	TGTGCCAGCAGTTACGAAACCTACGTTCAAGAGACCCAGTACTTC	CASSYETYVQETQYF
TRBV20-1	few	TRBJ1-4	-	TGCAGTTGTCAGGGGTCCCTGGGTGAAAAACTGTTTTTT	CSCQGSLGEKLFF
TRBV10-3	-	TRBJ1-5	-	TGTGCCATCAGTGCTACAGGGTCTGGTCAGCCCCAGCATTTT	CAISATGSGQPQHF
TRBV4-1	few	TRBJ2-5	-	TGCGCCAGCAGCCAAACTGCCGGTACCCAGTACTTC	CASSQTAGTQYF
TRBV7-8	-	TRBJ2-7	TRBD2	TGTGCCAGCAGCATGGAGCGGGGCTACGAGCAGTACTTC	CASSMERGYEQYF
TRBV6-1	-	TRBJ2-5	TRBD2	TGTGCCAGCAGTAGGGGACTAGCGGGGTTGTACCAAGAGACCCAGTACTTC	CASSRGLAGLYQETQYF
TRBV4-1	-	TRBJ1-4	TRBD1	TGCGCCAGCAGCCAAGGGACAGGGGCGGCTGAAAAACTGTTTTTT	CASSQGTGAAEKLFF
TRBV29-1	-	TRBJ2-2	TRBD1	TGCAGCGGGTCTAGACAGGGGCCCAACACCGGGGAGCTGTTTTTT	CSGSRQGPNTGELFF
TRBV4-2	few	TRBJ2-5	TRBD2	TGTGCCAGCAGCCAAGAGGACGGGAGGGAAGAGACCCAGTACTTC	CASSQEDGREETQYF
TRBV2	few	TRBJ2-1	-	TGTGCCAGCAGTACGGGACCCGAGGGGTACAATGAGCAGTTCTTC	CASSTGPEGYNEQFF
TRBV6-4	few	TRBJ1-5	TRBD1	TGTGCCAGCAGTGGCCTCGGGGGACAGGACCCTGAGAATCAGCCCCAGCATTTT	CASSGLGGQDPENQPQHF
TRBV29-1	many	TRBJ2-5	TRBD2	TGCAGCGTTGGGACTAGCGGGCGCGGGGAGACCCAGTACTTC	CSVGTSGRGETQYF
TRBV15	once	TRBJ2-1	TRBD1	TGTGCCACCAGCGGGGACAGGGGGGTTGAGCAGTTCTTC	CATSGDRGVEQFF